The clone carrying this TCR beta chain has at least ten counts. The antigen is undetermined. The sample originates from a study of molecular identifiers for immune sequencing clone quantification. Study-level background: In replicates, RNA taken from around 20,000 or 100,000 naive CD8 cells was divided five ways, and four portions underwent sequencing.

The sorting of naive CD8 T cells used the CD8+CD4-CCR7+CD45RA+ phenotype. Trimming pared 1 base from V and 5 bases from J, leaving 8 bases between. Germline assignment: CDR1 LGHNA and CDR2 YNFKEQ. The CDR3 is 13 residues long. Generation of bulk TCR libraries relied on previously described methods and listed TCR primers. A single record per CDR3 protein comes from TCRdb applying MiXCR to the PCR reads. The profile shows 300,000 to 400,000 distinct CDR3 sequences, under 25% of them singletons. Points from the study as a whole: Among about a million naive cells, as was reported, spiked Jurkat TCR RNA from one cell was detectable.

The J gene is TRBJ1-1, the V gene TRBV4-2; D is perhaps TRBD1 (5 bases). Sample: naive CD8+ T cells from blood, with Jurkat cell RNA spiked in. Subset reported: FACS-sorted CD8+CD4-CCR7+CD45RA+ naive T cells. The TCR sequence derives from a human donor in good health. Some libraries in this study had Jurkat cell RNA spiked in. The CDR3 DNA follows: TGTGCCAGCAGCCAAGGGGGGTTAACTGAAGCTTTCTTT. This translates into CASSQGGLTEAFF.